This record looks at one T cell receptor beta chain sequence and its context. The antigen is undetermined. Profiling relied on immunoSEQ multiplex PCR, and the TCRdb table lists in-frame clones only, not all of them. The sample has about 13,000 clones; 75% to 90% are singletons. This sample was taken from a study of OX40 agonist ivuxolimab in advanced cancers. Study results and limitations: At 0.1 to 3.0 mg/kg and by week 6, CD4+ and CD8+ T cells in the blood had expanded clonally.

V was trimmed by 4 bases and J by 0 bases, leaving 11 bases between them. The CDR3 spans 15 residues. The V gene's germline CDR1 is SGHDT and CDR2 YYEEEE. Sequenced material: CD4+ or CD8+ T cells sorted from blood, taken in a trial of the OX40 agonist ivuxolimab. The source is an adult with an advanced solid tumor such as melanoma, head and neck, liver or kidney cancer. The V gene is TRBV5-6, the J gene TRBJ1-5, with D maybe TRBD1 (6 bases). CDR3 protein: CASSAGGHSNQPQHF. The DNA of the CDR3 is TGTGCCAGCAGCGCCGGGGGGCATAGCAATCAGCCCCAGCATTTT.